Sequencing of this T cell receptor beta chain was carried out in a study of shared clonotypes between healthy human individuals. About the study: The composition of the donors was a couple of women and a few men aged 18 to 49. Per-donor plates numbered three CD4 naive, three CD4 memory, two CD8 naive and one CD8 memory.

This clone was counted a single time. Authors' data handling: Because ImmunoSEQ provided only junction sequences with no quality scores, the filtering differed. Data came from immunoSEQ multiplex PCR; TCRdb stores just in-frame clones and leaves some out. V and J calls and clone size are as listed in that table; D and trimming were resolved from the DNA. This table has 700,000 to 950,000 clones, 95% to 97% appearing once. The CDR3 contains 15 residues. V lost 4 bases and J lost 1; bases outside the gene matches: 3. Germline values: CDR1 MNHEY, CDR2 SMNVEV (reference sequence). Only CD45RO-negative cells positively selected for CCR7 counted as naive CD8 cells, so terminally differentiated effector memory CD45RA+ cells were excluded.

V gene TRBV27 combines with J gene TRBJ2-1, with TRBD2 matching 8 bases. Sequencing input: naive CD8+ T cells sorted from blood. This TCR derives from a man aged 30-40 years in good health. The DNA of the CDR3 is TGTGCCAGCAGTTCCAGCGGGGGTTCCTACAATGAGCAGTTCTTC. Translated: CASSSSGGSYNEQFF.